Below are 28 T cell receptor beta chains sequenced from a single sample in a study of CD8+ T cells in alopecia areata. Cutaneous lymph node cells were pooled, and they were sorted using CD4, CD8alpha, NKG2D, NKG2ACE and other markers. Extracted RNA was reverse transcribed, and the resulting cDNA served as sequencing template. Produced via immunoSEQ multiplex PCR; TCRdb's table is partial and in-frame only. Reported are roughly 260,000 clones, none seen only once; the ten largest carry more than 1%. Sequencing was carried out using CD4+ T cells sorted from a lymph node. Receptors originate from a C3H/HeJ mouse with alopecia areata. For this mouse line, the MHC haplotype is H2-k.

With regard to this clone: Any gene name here is a mouse gene name. The sequenced part of the CDR3 DNA is TGTGCCAGCAGCCAAGAGGTGGGACTGGGGGGTTATGCT. As protein: CASSQEVGLGGYA. The CDR3 as a whole reads CASSQEVGLGGYAEQFF. The chain uses TRBV5 and TRBJ2-1, with 12 bases lining up with TRBD2. From the germline J gene comes the end of the CDR3, since the read stops 4 residues before it. V lost 0 bases, J lost 4 bases, and 4 bases stayed unmatched. The CDR3 sequence is 17 residues long. Germline V CDR1 and CDR2: LGHNA, YNLKQL (reference sequence).

This clone was seen a few times. Gene names and germline refer to mouse. CDR3 sequence: CAWRPGQGSAETLYF. The sequenced part of the CDR3 DNA is TGTGCCTGGAGGCCGGGACAGGGGAGTGCAGAA. This chain uses TRBV31 with TRBJ2-3; TRBD1 agrees at 10 bases. The read comes to an end 4 residues before the CDR3 does, leaving the germline J gene to fill in the end. In germline, CDR1 is GKSSPN, CDR2 SITVG. The J segment lost 0 bases and the V segment lost 3 bases, leaving 3 bases of the junction unmatched. The CDR3 sequence is 15 residues long.

This clone was seen a handful of times. Gene names are the mouse ones. The observed sequence ends 4 residues before the CDR3 terminus, with the missing tail filled in from the germline J gene. The V call is TRBV19, the J call TRBJ1-1; TRBD1 might be the D (6 bases). The germline V and J ends were trimmed by 5 bases and 0 bases, with 11 bases remaining between them. CDR1 FNHDT and CDR2 SITEND come from the germline V gene (reference sequence). CDR3 length equals 14 residues. CDR3 amino acids: CASRPGTSNTEVFF. The CDR3 DNA, read in part, is TGTGCCAGCAGGCCCGGGACATCAAACACA.

In this sample, this clone turned up a few times. Genes and germline come from the mouse. The read ends 3 residues shy of where the CDR3 ends; the end is completed using the germline J gene. J is TRBJ1-6 and V is TRBV13-1; TRBD1 might be the D (5 bases). TRBJ1-6 is an ORF for which the function is uncertain. The V and J ends lost 0 bases and 7 bases respectively, with 8 bases between them. The germline CDR1 and CDR2 sequences are NSHNY and SYGAGN. CDR3 length: 14 amino acids. The covered CDR3 bases are TGTGCCAGCAGTGATGGGGGGGAAAATTCGCCC. Amino acid sequence: CASSDGGENSP. The full CDR3 sequence reads CASSDGGENSPLYF.

Of note for this clone: Mouse germline and gene names are used. From the germline J gene comes the end of the CDR3, since the read stops 4 residues before it. The chain uses TRBV17 and TRBJ2-7, with TRBD1 as a possible D gene (6 bases). CDR1 and CDR2 (germline): MNHDT, YYDKIL. Trimming shortened V by 1 base and J by 0 bases, and 10 bases separated the two germline ends. The CDR3 covers 15 residues. CDR3 loop: CASSRGRDNSYEQYF. The covered CDR3 bases are TGTGCTAGCAGTAGAGGCCGGGACAACTCCTAT.

With regard to this clone: Mouse gene names and germline throughout. Read data end 4 residues before the CDR3 end; the end is taken from the germline J gene. This chain connects TRBV13-2 to TRBJ1-2; 7 nucleotides line up with TRBD1. The CDR3 sequence is 17 residues long. V shed 5 bases, J shed 0 bases, and the junction held 13 bases outside the gene matches. CDR1 is NNHNN, CDR2 SYGAGS, per germline (reference sequence). CDR3 DNA (partial): TGTGCCAGCGGGGCCTGGGACAGCGGGCCCTCAAACTCC. This gives the protein CASGAWDSGPSNS. The full CDR3 sequence reads CASGAWDSGPSNSDYTF.

Note on this clone: Gene labels here are mouse ones. CDR3 in amino acids: CTCSAPTGRNSPLYF. The CDR3 DNA, read in part, is TGCACCTGCAGTGCCCCGACAGGGAGGAATTCGCCC. The chain links TRBV1 to TRBJ1-6, with TRBD1 identical over 7 bases. Read coverage stops 3 residues before the CDR3 terminus; the germline J gene supplies the remainder. TRBJ1-6 is recorded as an ORF, its role being uncertain. Germline-derived CDR1 and CDR2 are NSQYPW and LRSPGD (reference sequence). This CDR3 has 15 residues. Trimming took 3 bases from V and 7 from J; bases not matched to a gene: 6.

This clone was picked up a small number of times. Mouse gene names apply. The same CDR3 is also encoded by other DNA sequences in this sample. The part of the CDR3 DNA that was read is TGTGCCAGCGGTGATGCTGGGTTCTCCTAT. Translating gives CASGDAGFSY. In full, the CDR3 reads CASGDAGFSYEQYF. The rearrangement links TRBV13-2 to TRBJ2-7; maybe TRBD2 (5 bases). The CDR3 end is not reached by the read, which stops 4 residues before it; the germline J gene fills it in. Germline V gives CDR1 NNHNN, CDR2 SYGAGS (reference sequence). V lost 0 bases and J lost 0, with 7 bases in between. The CDR3 has 14 residues.

This clone was counted between two and nine times. These gene names are mouse names. The read ends 4 residues early relative to the CDR3; the germline J gene fills the gap. The gene calls are TRBV31 and TRBJ2-5; the match to TRBD1 covers 9 bases. Germline trimming cut 2 bases from V and 1 base from J; bases unmatched to any gene: 4. CDR1 GKSSPN and CDR2 SITVG come from the germline V gene. The CDR3 extends over 15 amino acids. CDR3 amino acids: CAWSSRTGDQDTQYF. The part of the CDR3 DNA that was read is TGTGCCTGGAGTTCCCGGACAGGGGACCAAGAC.

This clone came up many times. Genes and germline come from the mouse. The same CDR3 can be traced to other DNA sequences in this sample. The part of the CDR3 DNA that was read is TGTGCCAGCAGTGACAGAACA. It yields the protein CASSDRT. From start to end, the CDR3 is CASSDRTEVFF. This rearrangement joins TRBV13-3 to TRBJ1-1; D uncertain. The read terminates 4 residues before the CDR3 end, so the remaining end is supplied by the germline J gene. CDR1 is NNHDY and CDR2 is SYVADS in the germline V gene. CDR3 length: 11 amino acids.

Only a few counts were recorded for this clone. All gene names here are mouse names. The CDR3 end is not reached by the read, which stops 3 residues before it; the germline J gene fills it in. The chain links TRBV5 to TRBJ1-6; D remains ambiguous. TRBJ1-6 is known as an ORF, though its function is uncertain. Per the germline V gene, CDR1 is LGHNA and CDR2 is YNLKQL (reference sequence). Trimming pared 3 bases from V and 4 bases from J, leaving 16 bases between. This CDR3 contains 17 residues. The CDR3 here is CASSQFSPRSYNSPLYF. CDR3 DNA (partial): TGTGCCAGCAGCCAGTTCTCTCCTAGATCATATAATTCGCCC.

With respect to this clone: These gene names are mouse names. The CDR3 is CTCSPSLNTGQLYF. CDR3 bases read: TGCACCTGCAGTCCCTCTTTAAACACCGGG. V gene TRBV1 combines with J gene TRBJ2-2; no definite D call. The missing CDR3 end, 4 residues past where the read stops, is filled in from the germline J gene. V lost 5 bases and J lost 1, with 8 bases in between. This CDR3 has 14 amino acids. Germline V gives CDR1 NSQYPW, CDR2 LRSPGD (reference sequence).

This clone was counted a few times. Gene names are the mouse ones. The observed sequence ends 3 residues before the CDR3 terminus, with the missing tail filled in from the germline J gene. The chain employs TRBV5 and TRBJ1-6, with D possibly TRBD1 on 6 matching bases. TRBJ1-6 is an ORF, and what it does is uncertain. Trimming cost V 0 bases and J 7 bases, with 16 bases left between them. The CDR3 consists of 17 residues. CDR1 is LGHNA, CDR2 YNLKQL, per germline (reference sequence). The CDR3 bases that were read are TGTGCCAGCAGCCAAGATACGAGGGTCCAGGGGAATTCGCCC. The encoded protein is CASSQDTRVQGNSP. The CDR3, in full, reads CASSQDTRVQGNSPLYF.

This clone has a handful of counts. Mouse germline and gene names are used. Read coverage stops 4 residues before the CDR3 terminus; the germline J gene supplies the remainder. The V and J genes are TRBV13-3 and TRBJ2-3, with D maybe TRBD2 (5 bases). V was clipped by 7 bases and J by 0 bases, with 9 bases between them. The CDR3 extends over 13 amino acids. CDR1 NNHDY and CDR2 SYVADS come from the germline V gene. The CDR3 spells CASGWGSAETLYF. Partial CDR3 DNA: TGTGCCAGCGGATGGGGTAGTGCAGAA.

Worth noting for this clone: Gene labels here are mouse ones. The missing CDR3 end, 4 residues past where the read stops, is filled in from the germline J gene. The chain employs TRBV19 and TRBJ2-2, with a weak D call TRBD2 (6 bases). Trimming stripped 4 bases from V and 4 bases from J, with 14 bases between. This CDR3 contains 15 residues. The germline CDR1 and CDR2 sequences are FNHDT and SITEND (reference sequence). The CDR3 loop is CASSAWGSGTGQLYF. Incomplete CDR3 DNA: TGTGCCAGCAGTGCATGGGGGTCCGGCACCGGG.

Turning to this clone: Gene names denote mouse genes. The read is 4 residues too short to cover the CDR3 end, so that end is filled in from the germline J gene. In the same sample, other DNA sequences code for this CDR3. The rearrangement joins TRBV1 to TRBJ2-1, with 12 bases matching TRBD2. V lost 0 bases to trimming and J lost 4 bases; unmatched junction nucleotides: 1. CDR3 length equals 16 residues. Germline V gene data show CDR1 as NSQYPW and CDR2 as LRSPGD (reference sequence). Partial CDR3 DNA: TGCACCTGCAGTGCAGATGGGACTGGGGGGTATGCT. Translation: CTCSADGTGGYA. The entire CDR3 sequence reads CTCSADGTGGYAEQFF. The full variable domain, its missing parts supplied by reference TRBV1 and TRBJ2-1, is VTLLEQNPRWRLVPRGQAVNLRCILKNSQYPWMSWYQQDLQKQLQWLFTLRSPGDKEVKSLPGADYLATRVTDTELRLQVANMSQGRTLYCTCSADGTGGYAEQFFGPGTRLTVL.

This clone has a handful of counts. The gene names here belong to mouse. The read halts 4 residues ahead of the CDR3 end, with the missing end drawn from the germline J gene. This chain uses TRBV1 with TRBJ2-7; the match to TRBD1 covers 7 bases. CDR3 size: 14 residues. Germline V gene lookup returns CDR1 NSQYPW and CDR2 LRSPGD (reference sequence). Germline trimming cut 5 bases from V and 0 bases from J; bases unmatched to any gene: 4. The chain's CDR3 is CTCSRQGSSYEQYF. The part of the CDR3 DNA that was read is TGCACCTGCAGTCGACAGGGTAGCTCCTAT.

Regarding this clone: Mouse gene names apply. Read data end 4 residues before the CDR3 end; the end is taken from the germline J gene. This sequence joins TRBV13-3 and TRBJ1-1; D perhaps matches TRBD1 (5 bases). CDR3 length: 12 residues. Germline V lookup: CDR1 NNHDY, CDR2 SYVADS. The sequenced part of the CDR3 DNA is TGTGCCAGCAGTGAGCGACAGACA. Its protein product is CASSERQT. The full CDR3 protein reads CASSERQTEVFF.

This clone was seen only a few times. The gene names given are mouse names. From the germline J gene comes the end of the CDR3, since the read stops 4 residues before it. The V call is TRBV31, the J call TRBJ1-1; TRBD1 matches at 8 bases. This CDR3 has 14 amino acids. The germline V gene encodes CDR1 GKSSPN and CDR2 SITVG. V trimming: 0 bases; J trimming: 3 bases; junction bases outside the gene matches: 3. CDR3 region: CAWSLQGGYTEVFF. CDR3 DNA, as far as it was read: TGTGCCTGGAGTCTACAGGGGGGCTACACA.

A word on this clone: Mouse gene names apply. The read comes to an end 4 residues before the CDR3 does, leaving the germline J gene to fill in the end. Additional DNA sequences in this sample encode the identical CDR3. The chain joins TRBV19 to TRBJ2-2, with 8 bases matching TRBD1. The germline gives CDR1 FNHDT, CDR2 SITEND (reference sequence). V lost 4 bases and J lost 2; bases outside the gene matches: 1. The CDR3 runs to 14 residues. CDR3 bases read: TGTGCCAGCAGTCGACAGGGGAACACCGGG. It translates to CASSRQGNTG. The whole CDR3 is CASSRQGNTGQLYF.

The table lists this clone with a few counts. The genes and germline here are from mouse. Read data end 3 residues before the CDR3 end; the end is taken from the germline J gene. The genes are TRBV1 and TRBJ1-6; possible D gene TRBD1, 5 bases. TRBJ1-6 carries the ORF label, with uncertain function. CDR1 is NSQYPW and CDR2 is LRSPGD in the germline V gene (reference sequence). Trimming left V 1 base short and J 9 bases short, with 7 bases between. This CDR3 region has 13 residues. Incomplete CDR3 DNA: TGCACCTGCAGTGCAGCGGGACTTTCGCCC. This translates into CTCSAAGLSP. The whole CDR3 is CTCSAAGLSPLYF.

As concerns this clone: Mouse germline and gene names are used. The CDR3 end lies 4 residues beyond the end of the read and is filled in from the germline J gene. The rearrangement links TRBV1 to TRBJ1-2; 7 bases align to TRBD1. Germline V CDR1 and CDR2: NSQYPW, LRSPGD (reference sequence). The CDR3 is 15 amino acids. The V segment lost 2 bases and the J segment 0 bases; nucleotides outside the gene matches: 3. This CDR3 reads CTCSALGQANSDYTF. The CDR3 bases that were read are TGCACCTGCAGTGCACTCGGACAGGCAAACTCC.

Concerning this clone: The gene names here belong to mouse. The read ends 4 residues shy of where the CDR3 ends; the end is completed using the germline J gene. The V gene is TRBV12-1, the J gene TRBJ2-5, with 7 positions matching TRBD2. Germline lookup yields CDR1 SGHSN and CDR2 HYEKVE. The CDR3 runs to 13 residues. The CDR3 sequence is CASSLGLVDTQYF. The sequenced part of the CDR3 DNA is TGTGCCAGCTCTCTCGGACTGGTTGAC.

Of note for this clone: Mouse gene names and germline throughout. The CDR3 end is not reached by the read, which stops 4 residues before it; the germline J gene fills it in. The chain recombines TRBV19 with TRBJ1-1; TRBD1 matches 11 bases. This CDR3 is built from 14 residues. The V gene end was trimmed by 5 bases and the J gene end by 3 bases; junction bases not matched to a gene: 3. Germline CDR1 FNHDT, CDR2 SITEND (reference sequence). The CDR3 here is CASSRGQGDTEVFF. The covered CDR3 bases are TGTGCCAGCAGCCGGGGACAGGGGGACACA. Full variable domain (missing parts from reference TRBV19 and TRBJ1-1): GGIITQTPKFLIGQEGQKLTLKCQQNFNHDTMYWYRQDSGKGLRLIYYSITENDLQKGDLSEGYDASREKKSSFSLTVTSAQKNEMAVFLCASSRGQGDTEVFFGKGTRLTVV.

This clone was detected only a few times. Mouse germline and gene names are used. With the read ending 4 residues before the CDR3 end, the germline J gene is used to fill in that end. This same CDR3 is encoded by further DNA sequences in the sample. The genes are TRBV19 and TRBJ2-4, with 7 nucleotides matching TRBD2. J gave up 0 bases and V 1 base, and 2 bases lay outside the gene matches. Germline V gene lookup returns CDR1 FNHDT and CDR2 SITEND (reference sequence). This CDR3 has 15 residues. The part of the CDR3 DNA that was read is TGTGCCAGCAGTATACCTGGGGGTAGTCAAAAC. This encodes CASSIPGGSQN. The complete CDR3 sequence is CASSIPGGSQNTLYF.

This clone has only a few counts. The germline and genes are mouse ones. The read ends 4 residues shy of where the CDR3 ends; the end is completed using the germline J gene. The same CDR3 also results from other DNA sequences found in this sample. This chain connects TRBV19 to TRBJ1-2; 7 nucleotides agree with TRBD1. The germline V gene encodes CDR1 FNHDT and CDR2 SITEND (reference sequence). Trimming removed 5 bases from V and 3 bases from J; junction bases left unmatched: 4. The CDR3 is 13 residues long. The CDR3 loop reads CASSPQGYSDYTF. The sequenced part of the CDR3 DNA is TGTGCCAGCAGCCCACAGGGGTACTCC.

Comments on this clone: Gene and germline names: mouse. The read ends 4 residues shy of where the CDR3 ends; the end is completed using the germline J gene. The rearrangement joins TRBV5 to TRBJ2-7, with 9 bases fitting TRBD2. The length of the CDR3 is 15 residues. Germline V gene data show CDR1 as LGHNA and CDR2 as YNLKQL (reference sequence). The chain's CDR3 is CASSHLVGGQDEQYF. The CDR3 bases that were read are TGTGCCAGCAGCCACCTGGTGGGGGGGCAGGAT.

In its sample, this clone was seen a few times. The genes and germline here are from mouse. The read finishes 4 residues shy of the CDR3 end, and the germline J gene is used to complete it. The chain links TRBV17 to TRBJ1-1; D is ambiguous. CDR3 size: 13 residues. The germline V gene has CDR1 MNHDT and CDR2 YYDKIL. The CDR3 reads CASSRLRQKEVFF. CDR3 DNA (partial): TGTGCTAGCAGTAGACTTCGACAAAAA.